Listed here are 5 T cell receptor beta chains from one sample, sequenced in a study of shared clonotypes between healthy human individuals. TCRdb's copy holds only in-frame clones and misses some; the assay was immunoSEQ multiplex PCR. The sample has roughly 1,000,000 clones, 70% to 80% seen once. Sequencing was done on a sample of memory CD4+ T cells from PBMCs. The subset: CD45RA-negative fraction. Receptors originate from a man aged 18 to 29 in good health. Some clones in this sample may be carry-over from other donors' samples.

This clone was recorded many times. This sequence joins TRBV7-9 and TRBJ2-1; 9 positions agree with TRBD2. Unmatched junction bases numbered 13, after V lost 5 bases and J lost 8 bases. Germline V gene sequence: CDR1 SEHNR, CDR2 FQNEAQ (reference sequence). The CDR3 extends over 16 amino acids. The CDR3 region is CASSPSGGRAIHEQFF. CDR3 sequence (DNA): TGTGCCAGCAGCCCAAGCGGCGGGAGGGCCATCCATGAGCAGTTCTTC.

The V and J genes are TRBV5-1 and TRBJ2-7; TRBD2 agrees at 10 bases. Germline trimming cut 2 bases from V and 5 bases from J; bases unmatched to any gene: 4. There are 14 residues in the CDR3. The germline CDR1 and CDR2 sequences are SGHRS and YFSETQ. CDR3 amino acids: CASSLLAGGNEQYF. The CDR3 DNA reads TGCGCCAGCAGCTTATTAGCGGGAGGAAACGAGCAGTACTTC.

The chain carries TRBV7-3 and TRBJ2-3; D remains ambiguous. The CDR3 sequence is 16 residues long. The germline V gene encodes CDR1 SGHTA and CDR2 FQGTGA. Trimming removed 1 base at V and 3 bases at J, with 14 bases between. CDR3 sequence reads: CASSLNLGRSTDTQYF. In nucleotides, the CDR3 is TGTGCCAGCAGCTTAAATTTAGGGCGGAGTACAGATACGCAGTATTTT.

This chain links TRBV19 with TRBJ1-2; a weak D match, TRBD1 (5 bases). Germline-derived CDR1 and CDR2 are LNHDA and SQIVND (reference sequence). The ends were cut back, 0 bases at V and 5 bases at J, with 10 bases in the middle. The length of the CDR3 is 14 residues. CDR3 DNA: TGTGCCAGTAGTATAGATCGTAAGGGGTATGGCTACACCTTC. It codes for CASSIDRKGYGYTF.

The chain employs TRBV28 and TRBJ2-6, with D unclear. V lost 4 bases and J lost 0, with 13 bases in between. Germline CDR1 and CDR2: MDHEN and SYDVKM. This CDR3 has 17 residues. The CDR3 loop reads CASSSLSSYSGANVLTF. Here the CDR3 DNA reads TGTGCCAGCAGTTCCCTCAGCAGCTACTCTGGGGCCAACGTCCTGACTTTC.